What follows describes a single TCR beta chain. What it recognizes is unknown. In germline, CDR1 is SQVTM, CDR2 ANQGSEA. V gave up 2 bases and J gave up 5 bases, with 10 bases separating them. The CDR3 is 12 amino acids. The primer mix had 60 Vbeta and 13 Jbeta primers. The protocol was immunoSEQ multiplex PCR, while the TCRdb copy is restricted to in-frame clones and leaves out a portion. Counted here are roughly 180,000 clones, 75% occurring once; the ten biggest clones make up around 2.4%. This entry is derived from a study of cytomegalovirus exposure and HLA in healthy donors. Study overall: An earlier analysis identified 110 million or so unique TCR beta sequences in about 190 million T cells. General study points: Reports showed the classifier diagnosing cytomegalovirus status with high specificity and sensitivity.

The gene calls are TRBV29-1 and TRBJ2-7; maybe TRBD1 (6 bases). The source of this sequence is a female donor in good health and CMV-seronegative. The sample taken for sequencing was PBMCs. Written as DNA, the CDR3 is TGCAGCGTTGAACAGGGGACGCACGAGCAGTACTTC. It codes for CSVEQGTHEQYF.